A single sample is the source of the 3 T cell receptor beta chains below, sequenced in a study of T cells in Graves' hyperthyroidism and ophthalmopathy. What was amplified from RNA transcripts were TCR beta CDR3 regions. TCR CDR3 regions were first amplified by RT-PCR with HTBI primers. From the multiplex PCR reads, TCRdb called clonotypes with MiXCR, one entry per CDR3 protein. Of under 350,000 distinct CDR3 sequences in the sample, 18% were seen once. The sample consisted of blood. The receptor source for this set is a woman in her forties or fifties with Graves' hyperthyroidism.

This clonotype occurred many times. This chain uses TRBV2 with TRBJ1-1; D gene unclear. Germline CDR1 and CDR2: SNHLY and FYNNEI. There are 14 residues in the CDR3. Trimming took off 3 bases at V and 1 base at J, with 9 bases between the two ends. Written as DNA, the CDR3 is TGTGCCAGCAGTGATCCGACGGGGAACACTGAAGCTTTCTTT. Translation gives CASSDPTGNTEAFF.

Turning to this clonotype: This may be a read error: a much more frequent sequence differs by one nucleotide. The V call is TRBV20-1, the J call TRBJ2-5; maybe TRBD2 (6 bases). In germline, CDR1 is DFQATT, CDR2 SNEGSKA (reference sequence). The CDR3 extends over 16 amino acids. CDR3 coding DNA: TGCAGTGCTAGTTCAGGCCCCTCTAGCGACCAAGAGACCCGGTACTTC. The encoded protein is CSASSGPSSDQETRYF.

Turning to this clonotype: A much larger clonotype is one base distant, so this may be a read error. The chain carries TRBV11-3 and TRBJ2-1; D is perhaps TRBD1 (5 bases). Germline assignment: CDR1 SGHNT and CDR2 YENEEA. CDR3 length: 14 amino acids. V was trimmed by 3 bases and J by 0 bases, leaving 6 bases between them. The CDR3 here is CASSLDNSYNEQFF. In DNA, the CDR3 is TGTGCCAGCAGCTTGGACAACTCCTACAATGAGCAGTTCTTC. The full variable domain, with the rest looked up from reference TRBV11-3 and TRBJ2-1, is EAGVVQSPRYKIIEKKQPVAFWCNPISGHNTLYWYLQNLGQGPELLIRYENEEAVDDSQLPKDRFSAERLKGVDSTLKIQPAELGDSAVYLCASSLDNSYNEQFFGPGTRLTVL.